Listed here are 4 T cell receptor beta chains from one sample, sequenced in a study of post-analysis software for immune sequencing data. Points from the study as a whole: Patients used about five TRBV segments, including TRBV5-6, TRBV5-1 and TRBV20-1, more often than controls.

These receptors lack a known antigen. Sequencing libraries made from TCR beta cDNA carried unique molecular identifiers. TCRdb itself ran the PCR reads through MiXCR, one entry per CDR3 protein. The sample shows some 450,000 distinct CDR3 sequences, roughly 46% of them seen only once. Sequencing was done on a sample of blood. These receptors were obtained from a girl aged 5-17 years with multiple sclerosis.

Written as DNA, the CDR3 is TGTGCCAGCAGTGCCAACCTCTTAGACAGCGGGCGCACCTTC. Protein sequence: CASSANLLDSGRTF. The chain combines TRBV28 with TRBJ1-2, with D perhaps matching TRBD1 (5 bases). The CDR3 spans 14 residues. The germline CDR1 and CDR2 sequences are MDHEN and SYDVKM. Trimming left V 5 bases short and J 13 bases short, with 23 bases between.

The CDR3 DNA sequence: TGTGCCATCAGGAGCGGGAGAAACTACGAGCAGTACTTC. Its translation is CAIRSGRNYEQYF. The genes are TRBV10-3 and TRBJ2-7; 8 bases map to TRBD2. V was pared by 6 bases and J by 3 bases, with 4 bases of the junction left unmatched. The CDR3 is 13 amino acids. Germline V gives CDR1 ENHRY, CDR2 SYGVKD.

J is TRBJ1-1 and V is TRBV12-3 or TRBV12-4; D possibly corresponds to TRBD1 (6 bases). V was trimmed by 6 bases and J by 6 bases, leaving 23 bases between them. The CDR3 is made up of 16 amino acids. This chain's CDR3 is CASSQRGGFQGAEAFF. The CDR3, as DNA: TGTGCCAGCAGCCAGAGGGGGGGCTTCCAAGGCGCTGAAGCTTTCTTT.

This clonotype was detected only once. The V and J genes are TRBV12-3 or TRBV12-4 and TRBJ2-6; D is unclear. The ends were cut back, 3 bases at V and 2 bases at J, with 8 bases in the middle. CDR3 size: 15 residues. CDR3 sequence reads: CASSFRPPGANVLTF. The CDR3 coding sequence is TGTGCCAGCAGTTTCCGACCGCCTGGGGCCAACGTCCTGACTTTC.